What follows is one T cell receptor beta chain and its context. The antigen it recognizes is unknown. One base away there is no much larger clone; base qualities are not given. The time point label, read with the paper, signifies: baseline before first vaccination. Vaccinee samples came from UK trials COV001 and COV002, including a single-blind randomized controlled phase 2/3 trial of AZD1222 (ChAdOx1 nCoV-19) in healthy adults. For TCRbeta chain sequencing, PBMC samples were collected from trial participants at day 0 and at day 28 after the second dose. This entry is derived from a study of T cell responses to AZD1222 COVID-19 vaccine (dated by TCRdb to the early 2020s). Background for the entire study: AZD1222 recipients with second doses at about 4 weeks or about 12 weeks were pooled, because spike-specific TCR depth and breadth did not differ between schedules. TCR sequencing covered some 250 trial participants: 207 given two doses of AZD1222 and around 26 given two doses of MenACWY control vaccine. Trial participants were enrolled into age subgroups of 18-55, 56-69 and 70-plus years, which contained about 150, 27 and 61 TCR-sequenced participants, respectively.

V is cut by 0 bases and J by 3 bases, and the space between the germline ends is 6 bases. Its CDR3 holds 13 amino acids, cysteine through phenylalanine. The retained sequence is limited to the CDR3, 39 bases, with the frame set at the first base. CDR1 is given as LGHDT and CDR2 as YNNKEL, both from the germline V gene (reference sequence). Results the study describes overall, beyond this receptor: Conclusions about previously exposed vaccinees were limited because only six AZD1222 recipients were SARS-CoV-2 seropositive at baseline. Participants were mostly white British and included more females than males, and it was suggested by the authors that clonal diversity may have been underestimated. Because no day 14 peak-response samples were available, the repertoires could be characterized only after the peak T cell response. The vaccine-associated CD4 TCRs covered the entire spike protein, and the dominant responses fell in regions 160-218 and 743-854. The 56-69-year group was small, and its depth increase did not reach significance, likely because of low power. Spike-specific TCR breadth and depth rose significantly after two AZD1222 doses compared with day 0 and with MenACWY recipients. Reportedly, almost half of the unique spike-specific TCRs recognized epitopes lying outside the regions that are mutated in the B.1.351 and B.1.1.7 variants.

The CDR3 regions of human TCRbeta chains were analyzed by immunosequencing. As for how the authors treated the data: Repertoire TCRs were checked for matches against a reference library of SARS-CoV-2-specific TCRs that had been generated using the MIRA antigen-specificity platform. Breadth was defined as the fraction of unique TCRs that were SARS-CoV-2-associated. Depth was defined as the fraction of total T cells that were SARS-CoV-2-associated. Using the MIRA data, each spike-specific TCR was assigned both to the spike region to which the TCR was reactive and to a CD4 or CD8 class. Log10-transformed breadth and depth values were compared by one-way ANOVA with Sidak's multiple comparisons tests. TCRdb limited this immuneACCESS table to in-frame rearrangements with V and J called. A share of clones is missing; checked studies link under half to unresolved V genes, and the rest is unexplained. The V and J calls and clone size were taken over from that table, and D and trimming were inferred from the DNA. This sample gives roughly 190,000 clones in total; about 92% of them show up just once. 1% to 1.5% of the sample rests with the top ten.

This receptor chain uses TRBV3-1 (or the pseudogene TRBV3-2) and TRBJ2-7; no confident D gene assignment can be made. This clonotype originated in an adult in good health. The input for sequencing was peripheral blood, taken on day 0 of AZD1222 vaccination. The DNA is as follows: TGTGCCAGCAGCCAAGATTCGCGCTACGAGCAGTACTTC. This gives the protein CASSQDSRYEQYF.